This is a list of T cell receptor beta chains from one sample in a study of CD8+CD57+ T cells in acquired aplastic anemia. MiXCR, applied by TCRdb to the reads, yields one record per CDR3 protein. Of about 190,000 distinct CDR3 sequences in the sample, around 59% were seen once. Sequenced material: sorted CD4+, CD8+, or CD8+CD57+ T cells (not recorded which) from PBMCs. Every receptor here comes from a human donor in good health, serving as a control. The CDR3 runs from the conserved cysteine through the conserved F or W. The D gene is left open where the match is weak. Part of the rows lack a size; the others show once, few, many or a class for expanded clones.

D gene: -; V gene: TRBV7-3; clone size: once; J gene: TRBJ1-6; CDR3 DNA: TGTGCCAGCAGCAAAAGGTCGGGACTAGCGGATTCACCCCTCCACTTT; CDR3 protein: CASSKRSGLADSPLHF
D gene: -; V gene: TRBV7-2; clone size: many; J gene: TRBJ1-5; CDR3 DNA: TGTGCCAGCAGTCCCGTAGCAGTGGGCAATCAGCCCCAGCATTTT; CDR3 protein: CASSPVAVGNQPQHF
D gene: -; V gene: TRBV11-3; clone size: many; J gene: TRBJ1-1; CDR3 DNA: TGTGCCAGCAGCTTAGATCTGACAGGGAACACTGAAGCTTTCTTT; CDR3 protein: CASSLDLTGNTEAFF
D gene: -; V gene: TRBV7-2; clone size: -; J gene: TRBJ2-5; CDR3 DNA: TGTGCCAGCAGCTTAAGTGGGGGGCCGGGGGAGACCCAGTACTTC; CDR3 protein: CASSLSGGPGETQYF
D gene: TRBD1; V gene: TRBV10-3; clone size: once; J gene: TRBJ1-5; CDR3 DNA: TGTGCCATCACCCGGGACAGATCTAGCAATCAGCCCCAGCATTTT; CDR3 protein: CAITRDRSSNQPQHF
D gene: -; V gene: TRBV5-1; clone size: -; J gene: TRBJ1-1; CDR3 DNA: TGCGCCAGCAGCCAAGACAGCGCCGGAGCTTTCTTT; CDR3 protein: CASSQDSAGAFF
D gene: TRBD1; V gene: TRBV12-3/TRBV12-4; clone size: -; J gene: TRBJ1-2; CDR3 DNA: TGTGCCAGCAGTCCCCGGGGACAGACTAACTATGGCTACACCTTC; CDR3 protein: CASSPRGQTNYGYTF
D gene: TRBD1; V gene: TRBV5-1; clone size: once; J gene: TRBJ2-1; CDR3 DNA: TGCGCCAGCCAGCCGGGACAGAAGAGTGAGCAGTTCTTC; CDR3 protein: CASQPGQKSEQFF
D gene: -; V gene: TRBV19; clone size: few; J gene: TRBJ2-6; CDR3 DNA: TGTGCCAGTGGTCCAGGGGCTGGGGCCAACGTCCTGACCTTC; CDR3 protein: CASGPGAGANVLTF
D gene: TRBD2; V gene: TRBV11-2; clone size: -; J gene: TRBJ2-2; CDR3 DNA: TGTGCCAGCAGCTTAACGGGGACTAGCTACACCGGGGAGCTGTTTTTT; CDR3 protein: CASSLTGTSYTGELFF
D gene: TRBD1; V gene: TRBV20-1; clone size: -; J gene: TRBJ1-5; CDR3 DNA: TGCGGCGCTATACAAGACAGGGAAGTTCAGCCCCAGCATTTT; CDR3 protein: CGAIQDREVQPQHF
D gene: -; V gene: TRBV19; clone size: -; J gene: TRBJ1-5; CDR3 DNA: TGTGCCAGTAGCCCCCGACAGCCACGCAATCAGCCCCAGCATTTT; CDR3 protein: CASSPRQPRNQPQHF
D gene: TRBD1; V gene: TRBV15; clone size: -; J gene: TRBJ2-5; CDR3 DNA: TGTGCCTCGACAGGGATGGACTTAGAGACCCAGTACTTC; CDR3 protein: CASTGMDLETQYF
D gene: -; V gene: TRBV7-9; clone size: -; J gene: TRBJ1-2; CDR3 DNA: TGTGCCAGCAGCTTCGACGGATTAAGGGGCGCCCATGGCTACACCTTC; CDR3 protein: CASSFDGLRGAHGYTF
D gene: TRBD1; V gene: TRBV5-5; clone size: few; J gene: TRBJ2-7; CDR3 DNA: TGTGCCAGCAGCTCCACCCAAACCGGGACAGGGAGATCCTACGAGCAGTACTTC; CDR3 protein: CASSSTQTGTGRSYEQYF
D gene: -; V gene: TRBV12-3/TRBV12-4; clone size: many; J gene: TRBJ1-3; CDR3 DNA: TGTGCCAGCAGTTTTCAAGTCTTTTACTCTGGAAACACCATATATTTT; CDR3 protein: CASSFQVFYSGNTIYF
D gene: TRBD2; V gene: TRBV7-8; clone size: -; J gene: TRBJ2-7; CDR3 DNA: TGTGCCAGCAGTATAGCGGGGCCCTCCTACGAGCAGTACTTC; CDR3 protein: CASSIAGPSYEQYF
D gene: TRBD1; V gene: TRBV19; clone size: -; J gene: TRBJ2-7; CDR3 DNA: TGTGCCAGTAGCAGCAAGGGACAGGGGTTGTACGAGCAGTACTTC; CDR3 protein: CASSSKGQGLYEQYF
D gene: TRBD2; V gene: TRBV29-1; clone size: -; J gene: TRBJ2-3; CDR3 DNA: TGCAGCGTTCAGCGGGGGAGCACAGATACGCAGTATTTT; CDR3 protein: CSVQRGSTDTQYF
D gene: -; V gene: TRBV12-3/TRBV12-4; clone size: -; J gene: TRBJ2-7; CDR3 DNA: TGTGCCAGCAGTTTGACGATCTACGAGCAGTACTTC; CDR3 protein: CASSLTIYEQYF
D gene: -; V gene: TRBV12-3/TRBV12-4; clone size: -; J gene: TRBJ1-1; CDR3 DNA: TGTGCCAGCAGTTTTGGCCCTGAAGCTTTCTTT; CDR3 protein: CASSFGPEAFF
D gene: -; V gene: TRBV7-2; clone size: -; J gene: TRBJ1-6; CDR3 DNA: TGTGCCAGCAGCTTAGTAACACCGAATTCACCCCTCCACTTT; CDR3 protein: CASSLVTPNSPLHF
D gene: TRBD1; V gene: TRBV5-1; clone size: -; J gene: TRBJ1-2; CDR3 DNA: TGCGCCAGCAGCCCCGACAGGGCCTATGGCTACACCTTC; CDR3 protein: CASSPDRAYGYTF
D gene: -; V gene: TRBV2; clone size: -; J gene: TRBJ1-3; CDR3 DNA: TGTGCCAGCAGTGAATTGGGCTTTGAAAACACCATATATTTT; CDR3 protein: CASSELGFENTIYF